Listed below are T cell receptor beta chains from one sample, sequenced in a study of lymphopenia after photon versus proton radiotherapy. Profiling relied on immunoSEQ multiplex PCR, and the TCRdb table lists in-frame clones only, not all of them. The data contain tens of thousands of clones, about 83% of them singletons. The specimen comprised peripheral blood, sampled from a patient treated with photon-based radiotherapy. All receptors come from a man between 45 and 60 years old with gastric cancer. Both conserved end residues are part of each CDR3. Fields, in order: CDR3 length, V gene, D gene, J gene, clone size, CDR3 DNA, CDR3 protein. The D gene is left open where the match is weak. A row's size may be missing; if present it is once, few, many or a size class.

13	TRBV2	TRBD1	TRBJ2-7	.	TGTGCCAGCACCAGGGACAGGGGCCACGAGCAGTACTTC	CASTRDRGHEQYF
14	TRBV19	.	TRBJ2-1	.	TGTGCCAGTAGTCCGGGGCCCGGGGTTGGTGAGCAGTTCTTC	CASSPGPGVGEQFF
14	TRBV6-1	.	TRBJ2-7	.	TGTGCCAGCAGTGAAGGTGGCAGCTCCTACGAGCAGTACTTC	CASSEGGSSYEQYF
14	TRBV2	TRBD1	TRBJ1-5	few	TGTGCCAGCAGTAGAGACAGGGACGAGAGGCCCCAGCATTTT	CASSRDRDERPQHF
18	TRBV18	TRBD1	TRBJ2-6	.	TGTGCCAGCTCACCACCGGGACAGGGGCTCTCTGGGGCCAACGTCCTGACTTTC	CASSPPGQGLSGANVLTF
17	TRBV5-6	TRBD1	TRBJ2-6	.	TGTGCCAGCGGTCGGACAGGGCTGTTTGATGGGGCCAACGTCCTGACTTTC	CASGRTGLFDGANVLTF
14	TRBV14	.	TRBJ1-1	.	TGTGCCAGCAGCCTCCTGGGGGGCGACACTGAAGCTTTCTTT	CASSLLGGDTEAFF
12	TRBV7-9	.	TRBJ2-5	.	TGTGCCAGCAGCTTAGGGTATGAGACCCAGTACTTC	CASSLGYETQYF
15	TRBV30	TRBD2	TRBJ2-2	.	TGTGCCTGGAGTCGGCTAGCGGCCCCCGCCGGGGAGCTGTTTTTT	CAWSRLAAPAGELFF
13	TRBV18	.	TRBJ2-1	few	TGTGCCAGCTCACCGGGACTTTTCAATGAGCAGTTCTTC	CASSPGLFNEQFF
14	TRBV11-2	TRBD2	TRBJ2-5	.	TGTGCCAGCAGCCCAAGGCGGGAGGGGGAGACCCAGTACTTC	CASSPRREGETQYF
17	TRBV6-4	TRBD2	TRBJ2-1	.	TGTGCCAGCAGTGACGGGGCTAGCGGGAGCTCCTACAATGAGCAGTTCTTC	CASSDGASGSSYNEQFF
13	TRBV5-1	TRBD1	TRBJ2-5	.	TGCGCCAGCAGCTTACAGGGGGAAGAGACCCAGTACTTC	CASSLQGEETQYF
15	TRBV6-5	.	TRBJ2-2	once	TGTGCCAGCAGTTTCTTTGCGGGTTCCACCGGGGAGCTGTTTTTT	CASSFFAGSTGELFF
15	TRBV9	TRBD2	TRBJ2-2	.	TGTGCCAGCAGCGTCGGACTAGCGGACACCGGGGAGCTGTTTTTT	CASSVGLADTGELFF
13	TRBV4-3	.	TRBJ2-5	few	TGCGCCAGCAGCCTACACAGAAAAGAGACCCAGTACTTC	CASSLHRKETQYF
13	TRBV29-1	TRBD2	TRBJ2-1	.	TGCAGCGTTGGACTAGCGGGCAACTATGAGCAGTTCTTC	CSVGLAGNYEQFF
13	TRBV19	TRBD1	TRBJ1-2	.	TGTGCCAGTAGGAGAGACAGGGACTATGGCTACACCTTC	CASRRDRDYGYTF
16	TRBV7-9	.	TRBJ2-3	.	TGTGCCAGCAGCTGGCCCATAGAGGGACCATCAGATACGCAGTATTTT	CASSWPIEGPSDTQYF
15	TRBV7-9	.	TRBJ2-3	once	TGTGCCAGCAGCTTAGTTGCCGGTAGCACAGATACGCAGTATTTT	CASSLVAGSTDTQYF
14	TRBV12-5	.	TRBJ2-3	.	TGTGCTAGTGGTTTGAGTGGACTATTAGATACGCAGTATTTT	CASGLSGLLDTQYF
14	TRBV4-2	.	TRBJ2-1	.	TGTGCCAGCAGCCAAGATCAGGCTGGGCGCGAGCAGTTCTTC	CASSQDQAGREQFF
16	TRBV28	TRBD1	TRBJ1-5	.	TGTGCCAGCAAGACAGGGGCCCTTCGTAGCAATCAGCCCCAGCATTTT	CASKTGALRSNQPQHF
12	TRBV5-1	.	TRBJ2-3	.	TGCGCCAGCAGCTTGATAGGGGATACGCAGTATTTT	CASSLIGDTQYF
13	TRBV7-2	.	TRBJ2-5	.	TGTGCCAGCAGCTTCGGGAACCAAGAGACCCAGTACTTC	CASSFGNQETQYF
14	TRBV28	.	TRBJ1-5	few	TGTGCCAGCAGCTACTCGGTCATGAATCAGCCCCAGCATTTT	CASSYSVMNQPQHF
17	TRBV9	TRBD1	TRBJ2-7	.	TGTGCCAGCAGCACTCCCCCCGGGACAGCTTACTCCTACGAGCAGTACTTC	CASSTPPGTAYSYEQYF
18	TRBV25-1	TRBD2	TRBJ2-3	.	TGTGCCACGGGGCCCTGGGCGCTAGCGGGAGGCCGCACAGATACGCAGTATTTT	CATGPWALAGGRTDTQYF
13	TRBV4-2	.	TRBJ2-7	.	TGTGCCAGCAGCCAAGGACGTACCTACGAGCAGTACTTC	CASSQGRTYEQYF
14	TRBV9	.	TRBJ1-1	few	TGTGCCAGCAGCGTATGGGGGGACGCCCTTGAAGCTTTCTTT	CASSVWGDALEAFF
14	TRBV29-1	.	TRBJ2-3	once	TGCAGCGTTGAAGGAGGGAAGGAGGCAGATACGCAGTATTTT	CSVEGGKEADTQYF
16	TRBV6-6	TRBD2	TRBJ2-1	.	TGTGCCAGCAGTTATACGACTAGCGGGAAAATGAATGAGCAGTTCTTC	CASSYTTSGKMNEQFF
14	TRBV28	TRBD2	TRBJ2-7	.	TGTGCCAGCAGTTTGTCGCGGGAGTTCGACGAGCAGTACTTC	CASSLSREFDEQYF
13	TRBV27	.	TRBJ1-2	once	TGTGCCAGCAGTTTCGGCAATAGCTATGGCTACACCTTC	CASSFGNSYGYTF
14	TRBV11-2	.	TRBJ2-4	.	TGTGCCAGCAGCTTATGGCAGGGGAAAAACATTCAGTACTTC	CASSLWQGKNIQYF
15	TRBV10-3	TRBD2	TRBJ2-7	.	TGTGCCATCAGAGGCGCCGGGACTAACTCCTACGAGCAGTACTTC	CAIRGAGTNSYEQYF
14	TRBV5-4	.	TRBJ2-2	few	TGTGCCAGCAGCTTGAGCCTAAACACCGGGGAGCTGTTTTTT	CASSLSLNTGELFF
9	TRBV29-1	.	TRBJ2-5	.	TGCAGCGTTGGGGAGACCCAGTACTTC	CSVGETQYF
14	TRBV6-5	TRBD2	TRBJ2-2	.	TGTGCCAGCACCCGACTAGCGGTTAGCGGGGAGCTGTTTTTT	CASTRLAVSGELFF
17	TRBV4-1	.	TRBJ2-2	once	TGCGCCAGCAGCCAAGGGCTACGGGCCGAAGTCACCGGGGAGCTGTTTTTT	CASSQGLRAEVTGELFF
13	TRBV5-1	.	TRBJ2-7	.	TGCGCCAGCAGTTCCCGAAGCTCCTACGAGCAGTACTTC	CASSSRSSYEQYF
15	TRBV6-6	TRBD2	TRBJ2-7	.	TGTGCCAGCAGCCGCTGGGGGACTAGCGACTACGAGCAGTACTTC	CASSRWGTSDYEQYF
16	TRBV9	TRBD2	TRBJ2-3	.	TGTGCCAGCAGCGTAGGGACTAGCGGGAGAACAGATACGCAGTATTTT	CASSVGTSGRTDTQYF
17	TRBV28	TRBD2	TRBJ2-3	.	TGTGCCAGCAGTTCCCGGACTAGCGGGAGCTACGCAGATACGCAGTATTTT	CASSSRTSGSYADTQYF
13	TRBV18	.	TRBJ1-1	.	TGTGCCAGCTCACCAGGCTTGAACACTGAAGCTTTCTTT	CASSPGLNTEAFF
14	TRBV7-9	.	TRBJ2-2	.	TGTGCCAGCAGCTTACAAGGGTTTTCCGGGGAGCTGTTTTTT	CASSLQGFSGELFF
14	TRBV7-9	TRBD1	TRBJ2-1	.	TGTGCCAGCAATGCCGGGACAGGGGGAAGAGAGCAGTTCTTC	CASNAGTGGREQFF
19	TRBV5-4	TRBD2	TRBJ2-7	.	TGTGCCAGCAGCTTAGTCCGACTAGCGGGAGGTGGGAATTCCTACGAGCAGTACTTC	CASSLVRLAGGGNSYEQYF
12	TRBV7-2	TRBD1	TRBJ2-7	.	TGTGCCAGCAGCCCGAACAGGGGTGAGCAGTACTTC	CASSPNRGEQYF
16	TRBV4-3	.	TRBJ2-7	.	TGCGCCAGCAGCCCCGAGGTCGATATGGGACGCTACGAGCAGTACTTC	CASSPEVDMGRYEQYF
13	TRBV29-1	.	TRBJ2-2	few	TGCAGCGTTTACGGGGGCTGGGACGGGGAGCTGTTTTTT	CSVYGGWDGELFF
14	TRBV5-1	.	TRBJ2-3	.	TGCGCCAGCAGCTTGGGGCTAGCTGGCGATACGCAGTATTTT	CASSLGLAGDTQYF
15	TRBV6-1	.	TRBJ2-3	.	TGTGCCAGCCGTTCCGGGACCTTCTTCACAGATACGCAGTATTTT	CASRSGTFFTDTQYF
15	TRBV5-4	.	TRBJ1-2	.	TGTGCCAGCAGCTTGGATCAGCAGGAGAACTATGGCTACACCTTC	CASSLDQQENYGYTF
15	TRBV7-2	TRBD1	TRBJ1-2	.	TGTGCCAGCAGCCAACGTACAGGGGGAGTTTATGGCTACACCTTC	CASSQRTGGVYGYTF
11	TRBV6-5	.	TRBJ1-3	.	TGTGCCAGCAAGGTTGGAAACACCATATATTTT	CASKVGNTIYF
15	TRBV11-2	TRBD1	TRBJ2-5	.	TGTGCCAGCAGCAGGGGACAGGATTCCCGAGAGACCCAGTACTTC	CASSRGQDSRETQYF
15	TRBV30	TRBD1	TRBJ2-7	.	TGTGCCTGGAGACGAACAGGGGGCCCGCCTTACGAGCAGTACTTC	CAWRRTGGPPYEQYF